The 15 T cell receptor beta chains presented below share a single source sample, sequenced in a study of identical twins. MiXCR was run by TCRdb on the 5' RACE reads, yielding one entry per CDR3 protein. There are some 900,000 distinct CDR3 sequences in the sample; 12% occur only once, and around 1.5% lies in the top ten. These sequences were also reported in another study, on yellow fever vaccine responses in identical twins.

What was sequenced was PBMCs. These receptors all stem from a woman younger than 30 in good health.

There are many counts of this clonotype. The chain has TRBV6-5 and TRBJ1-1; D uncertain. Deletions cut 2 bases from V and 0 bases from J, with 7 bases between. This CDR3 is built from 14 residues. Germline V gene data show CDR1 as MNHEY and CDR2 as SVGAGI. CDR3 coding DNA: TGTGCCAGCAGTTACAATGGCATGAACACTGAAGCTTTCTTT. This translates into CASSYNGMNTEAFF.

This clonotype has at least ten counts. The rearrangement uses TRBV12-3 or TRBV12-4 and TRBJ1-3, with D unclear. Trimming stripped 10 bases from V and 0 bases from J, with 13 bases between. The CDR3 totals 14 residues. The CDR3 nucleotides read TGTGCCATAGGAGAGGGAAGCTCTGGAAACACCATATATTTT. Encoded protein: CAIGEGSSGNTIYF.

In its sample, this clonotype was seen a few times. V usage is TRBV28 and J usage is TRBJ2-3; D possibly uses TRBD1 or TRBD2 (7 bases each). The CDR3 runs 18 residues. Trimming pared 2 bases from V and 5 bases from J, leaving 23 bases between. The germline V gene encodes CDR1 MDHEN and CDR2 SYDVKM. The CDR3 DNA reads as TGTGCCAGCAGTTTAGCGGGGGCCTCTGACAGGGAAGAAGATACGCAGTATTTT. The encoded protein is CASSLAGASDREEDTQYF.

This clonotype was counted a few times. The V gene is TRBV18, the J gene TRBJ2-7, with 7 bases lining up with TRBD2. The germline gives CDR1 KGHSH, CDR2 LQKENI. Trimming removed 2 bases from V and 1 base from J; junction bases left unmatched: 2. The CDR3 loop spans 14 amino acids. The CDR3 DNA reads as TGTGCCAGCTCACCAGGGAGGGATTCCTACGAGCAGTACGTC. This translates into CASSPGRDSYEQYV.

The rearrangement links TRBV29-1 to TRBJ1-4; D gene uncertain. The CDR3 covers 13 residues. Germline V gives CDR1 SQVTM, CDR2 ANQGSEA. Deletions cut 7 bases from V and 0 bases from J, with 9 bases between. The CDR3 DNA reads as TGCAGCGCCCGACGCTCAACTAATGAAAAACTGTTTTTT. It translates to CSARRSTNEKLFF.

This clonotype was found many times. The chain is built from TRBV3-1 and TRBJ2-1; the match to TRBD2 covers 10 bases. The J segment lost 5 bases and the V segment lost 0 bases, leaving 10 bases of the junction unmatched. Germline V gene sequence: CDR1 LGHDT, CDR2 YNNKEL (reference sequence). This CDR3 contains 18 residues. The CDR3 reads CASSQEELAGSGNNEQFF. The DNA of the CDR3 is TGTGCCAGCAGCCAAGAAGAACTAGCGGGAAGCGGCAACAATGAGCAGTTCTTC.

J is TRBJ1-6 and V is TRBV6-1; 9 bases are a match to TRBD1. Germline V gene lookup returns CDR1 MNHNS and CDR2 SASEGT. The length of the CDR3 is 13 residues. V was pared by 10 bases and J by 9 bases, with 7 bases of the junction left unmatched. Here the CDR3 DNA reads TGTGCCACCGTGGGACAGGGAGTTTCACCCCTCCACTTT. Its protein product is CATVGQGVSPLHF.

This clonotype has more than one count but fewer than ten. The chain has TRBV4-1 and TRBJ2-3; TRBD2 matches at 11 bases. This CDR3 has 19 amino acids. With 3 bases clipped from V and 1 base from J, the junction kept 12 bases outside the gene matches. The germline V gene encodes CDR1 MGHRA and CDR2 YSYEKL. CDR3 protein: CASSQEIAGGPVGTDTQYF. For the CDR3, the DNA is TGCGCCAGCAGCCAGGAGATAGCGGGAGGGCCTGTTGGCACAGATACGCAGTATTTT.

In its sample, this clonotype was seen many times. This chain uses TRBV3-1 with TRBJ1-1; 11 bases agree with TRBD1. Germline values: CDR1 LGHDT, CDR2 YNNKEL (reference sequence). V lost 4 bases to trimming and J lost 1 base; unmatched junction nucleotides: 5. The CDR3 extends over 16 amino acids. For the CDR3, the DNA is TGTGCCAGCAGCCCCGGGACAGGGGGAAGGAACACTGAAGCTTTCTTT. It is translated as CASSPGTGGRNTEAFF. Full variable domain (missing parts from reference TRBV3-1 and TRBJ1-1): DTAVSQTPKYLVTQMGNDKSIKCEQNLGHDTMYWYKQDSKKFLKIMFSYNNKELIINETVPNRFSPKSPDKAHLNLHINSLELGDSAVYFCASSPGTGGRNTEAFFGQGTRLTVV.

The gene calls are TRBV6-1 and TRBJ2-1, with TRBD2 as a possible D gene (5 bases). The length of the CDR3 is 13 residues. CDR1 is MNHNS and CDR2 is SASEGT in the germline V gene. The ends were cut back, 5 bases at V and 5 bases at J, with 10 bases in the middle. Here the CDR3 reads CASSLRLNNEQFF. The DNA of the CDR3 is TGTGCCAGCAGTCTAAGACTAAACAATGAGCAGTTCTTC.

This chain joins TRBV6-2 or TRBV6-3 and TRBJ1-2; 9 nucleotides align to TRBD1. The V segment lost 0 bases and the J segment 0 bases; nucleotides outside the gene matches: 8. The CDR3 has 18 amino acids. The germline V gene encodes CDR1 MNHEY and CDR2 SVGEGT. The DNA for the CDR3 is TGTGCCAGCAGTTACTCCCGGGACAGGGTTTTCCCTAACTATGGCTACACCTTC. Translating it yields CASSYSRDRVFPNYGYTF.

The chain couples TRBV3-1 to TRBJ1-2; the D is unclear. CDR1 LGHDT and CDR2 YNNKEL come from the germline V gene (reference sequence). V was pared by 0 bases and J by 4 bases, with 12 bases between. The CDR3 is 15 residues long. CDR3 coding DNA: TGTGCCAGCAGCCAAGATTTGTGGCTGGGCTATGGCTACACCTTC. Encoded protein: CASSQDLWLGYGYTF. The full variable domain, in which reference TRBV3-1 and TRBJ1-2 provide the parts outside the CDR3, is DTAVSQTPKYLVTQMGNDKSIKCEQNLGHDTMYWYKQDSKKFLKIMFSYNNKELIINETVPNRFSPKSPDKAHLNLHINSLELGDSAVYFCASSQDLWLGYGYTFGSGTRLTVV.

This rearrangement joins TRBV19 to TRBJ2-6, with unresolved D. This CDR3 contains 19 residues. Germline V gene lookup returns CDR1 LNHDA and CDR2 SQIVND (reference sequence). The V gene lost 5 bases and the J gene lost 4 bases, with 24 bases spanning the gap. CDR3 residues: CASSPRWGIAGAGANVLTF. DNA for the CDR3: TGTGCCAGTAGTCCCCGGTGGGGTATCGCCGGAGCCGGGGCCAACGTCCTGACTTTC. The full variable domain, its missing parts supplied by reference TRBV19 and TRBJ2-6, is DGGITQSPKYLFRKEGQNVTLSCEQNLNHDAMYWYRQDPGQGLRLIYYSQIVNDFQKGDIAEGYSVSREKKESFPLTVTSAQKNPTAFYLCASSPRWGIAGAGANVLTFGAGSRLTVL.

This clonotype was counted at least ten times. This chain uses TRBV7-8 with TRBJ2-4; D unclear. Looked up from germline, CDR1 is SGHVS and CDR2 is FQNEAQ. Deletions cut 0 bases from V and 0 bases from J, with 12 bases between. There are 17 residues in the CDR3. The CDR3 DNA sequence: TGTGCCAGCAGCTTAGCGGGTCTGTTCGTAGCCAAAAACATTCAGTACTTC. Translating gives CASSLAGLFVAKNIQYF.

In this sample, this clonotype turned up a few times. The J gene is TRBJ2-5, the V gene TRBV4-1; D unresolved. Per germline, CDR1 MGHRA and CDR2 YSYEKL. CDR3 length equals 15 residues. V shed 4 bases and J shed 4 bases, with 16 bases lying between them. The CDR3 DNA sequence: TGCGCCAGCAGCCCTCAATTCGAGGTTTTAGAGACCCAGTACTTC. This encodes CASSPQFEVLETQYF.